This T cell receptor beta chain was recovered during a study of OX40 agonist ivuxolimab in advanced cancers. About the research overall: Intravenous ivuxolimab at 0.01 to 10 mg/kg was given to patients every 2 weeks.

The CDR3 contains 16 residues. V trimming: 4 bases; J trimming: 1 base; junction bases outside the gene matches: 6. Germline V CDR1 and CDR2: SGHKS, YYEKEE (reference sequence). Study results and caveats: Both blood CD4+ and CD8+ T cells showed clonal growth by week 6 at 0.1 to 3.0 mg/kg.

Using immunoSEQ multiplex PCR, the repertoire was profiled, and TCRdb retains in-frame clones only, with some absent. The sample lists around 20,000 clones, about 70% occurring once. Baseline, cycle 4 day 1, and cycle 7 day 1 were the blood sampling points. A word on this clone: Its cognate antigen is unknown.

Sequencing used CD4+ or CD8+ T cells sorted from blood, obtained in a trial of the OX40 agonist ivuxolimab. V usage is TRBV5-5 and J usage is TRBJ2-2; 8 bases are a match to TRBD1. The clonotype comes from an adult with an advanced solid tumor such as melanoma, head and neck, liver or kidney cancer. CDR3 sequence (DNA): TGTGCCAGCAGCCCTCCGGACAGGGAGAACACCGGGGAGCTGTTTTTT. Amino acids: CASSPPDRENTGELFF.